Below are 14 T cell receptor beta chains sequenced from a single sample in a study of human T cells and chemical hapten exposure. Time point indicated: healthy volunteer bleed at 2 weeks. Whole blood, unfractionated, served as the material for total RNA extraction. TCRdb ran MiXCR on the RACE reads and lists one entry per CDR3 protein. The data hold tens of thousands of distinct CDR3 sequences, with approximately 9% observed a single time. The sequenced sample was whole blood. These receptors were collected from a female donor in good health. Some clones in this sample may be carry-over from other donors' samples.

The chain has TRBV4-2 and TRBJ2-7; D is undetermined. The germline V and J ends were trimmed by 1 base and 3 bases, with 4 bases remaining between them. CDR3 length equals 12 residues. Germline V CDR1 and CDR2: LGHNA, YNFKEQ. CDR3 sequence (DNA): TGTGCCAGCAGCCAAGCTGGCTACGAGCAGTACTTC. This translates into CASSQAGYEQYF.

Worth noting for this clonotype: A clone one base away is much larger, so this may be a read error. J is TRBJ1-2 and V is TRBV20-1; no clear D gene. CDR1 is DFQATT and CDR2 is SNEGSKA in the germline V gene (reference sequence). The CDR3 has 10 residues. CDR3 in amino acids: CSVGSYDYTF. Written as DNA, the CDR3 is TGCAGCGTGGGGAGCTATGACTACACCTTC.

Ten or more counts support this clonotype. The chain is built from TRBV7-9 and TRBJ2-5; the D is unclear. The V end lost 4 bases, the J end lost 8 bases, and 11 bases lay between the germline ends. Germline loops: CDR1 SEHNR, CDR2 FQNEAQ (reference sequence). There are 12 residues in the CDR3. The DNA for the CDR3 is TGTGCCAGCAGCTCCGGCCTGGAAACCCAGTACTTC. It codes for CASSSGLETQYF. The full variable domain, completed using reference TRBV7-9 and TRBJ2-5, is DTGVSQNPRHKITKRGQNVTFRCDPISEHNRLYWYRQTLGQGPEFLTYFQNEAQLEKSRLLSDRFSAERPKGSFSTLEIQRTEQGDSAMYLCASSSGLETQYFGPGTRLLVL.

This clonotype was detected a few times. The V gene is TRBV6-5, the J gene TRBJ2-7; D remains ambiguous. CDR3 length: 14 amino acids. CDR1 is MNHEY and CDR2 is SVGAGI in the germline V gene. The V end lost 10 bases, the J end lost 0 bases, and 16 bases lay between the germline ends. The CDR3 loop is CATQAGTDSYEQYF. For the CDR3, the DNA is TGTGCCACCCAGGCTGGTACCGACTCCTACGAGCAGTACTTC.

The chain carries TRBV12-5 and TRBJ2-3; 8 bases line up with TRBD2. The trim removed 6 bases at V and 4 bases at J, leaving 0 bases unmatched. The V gene's germline CDR1 is LGHNT and CDR2 FRNRAP. This CDR3 contains 12 residues. The CDR3 here is CASGREADTQYF. The CDR3 nucleotides read TGTGCTAGTGGGCGGGAGGCAGATACGCAGTATTTT.

This clonotype has more than one count but fewer than ten. The V and J genes are TRBV25-1 and TRBJ2-1, with a possible D match to TRBD1 (6 bases). This CDR3 comprises 14 residues. CDR1 MGHDK and CDR2 SYGVNS come from the germline V gene. V was trimmed by 4 bases and J by 9 bases, leaving 16 bases between them. Here the CDR3 reads CASSVGTTYGEQFF. The CDR3 DNA sequence: TGTGCCAGCAGTGTTGGGACAACCTACGGTGAGCAGTTCTTC. The whole variable domain, remainder taken from reference TRBV25-1 and TRBJ2-1, is EADIYQTPRYLVIGTGKKITLECSQTMGHDKMYWYQQDPGMELHLIHYSYGVNSTEKGDLSSESTVSRIRTEHFPLTLESARPSHTSQYLCASSVGTTYGEQFFGPGTRLTVL.

This clonotype was counted between two and nine times. V gene TRBV10-3 combines with J gene TRBJ2-5; 8 bases are a match to TRBD1. From germline, CDR1 is ENHRY and CDR2 SYGVKD. The ends lost 7 bases at V and 5 bases at J; junction bases unmatched: 9. The CDR3 is 14 residues long. CDR3 sequence reads: CAITPDRDGETQYF. Written as DNA, the CDR3 is TGTGCCATCACCCCGGACAGGGACGGGGAGACCCAGTACTTC.

This clonotype showed up just a few times. The rearrangement links TRBV6-5 to TRBJ2-3; 12 nucleotides line up with TRBD2. The CDR3 loop spans 15 amino acids. The junction had 6 bases not matched to a gene; V was cut back by 5 bases and J by 6 bases. Germline V lookup: CDR1 MNHEY, CDR2 SVGAGI. The CDR3 sequence is CASSTLAGGGDTQYF. The DNA of the CDR3 is TGTGCCAGCAGTACGCTAGCGGGAGGGGGGGATACGCAGTATTTT.

Ten or more counts support this clonotype. The rearrangement links TRBV9 to TRBJ1-3; possibly TRBD1 for D (5 bases). V lost 0 bases and J lost 0, with 13 bases in between. Germline V gene data show CDR1 as SGDLS and CDR2 as YYNGEE. The CDR3 loop spans 17 amino acids. The CDR3 protein is CASSVGTGHNSGNTIYF. As DNA, the CDR3 is TGTGCCAGCAGCGTAGGAACAGGCCACAACTCTGGAAACACCATATATTTT. The full variable domain, its missing parts supplied by reference TRBV9 and TRBJ1-3, is DSGVTQTPKHLITATGQRVTLRCSPRSGDLSVYWYQQSLDQGLQFLIQYYNGEERAKGNILERFSAQQFPDLHSELNLSSLELGDSALYFCASSVGTGHNSGNTIYFGEGSWLTVV.

A few counts support this clonotype. The rearrangement uses TRBV5-1 and TRBJ1-5, with D possibly matching TRBD1 (5 bases). Germline CDR1 is SGHRS and CDR2 is YFSETQ. This CDR3 is built from 15 residues. The germline V and J ends were trimmed by 2 bases and 3 bases, with 12 bases remaining between them. The CDR3 DNA reads as TGCGCCAGCAGCTTAGTTCCGACAGCCAATCAGCCCCAGCATTTT. Translating gives CASSLVPTANQPQHF.

The V gene is TRBV5-1, the J gene TRBJ2-1; no clear D gene. Germline V gene sequence: CDR1 SGHRS, CDR2 YFSETQ. V gave up 0 bases and J gave up 2 bases, with 15 bases separating them. The CDR3 has 17 amino acids. CDR3: CASSLAVESSAYNEQFF. CDR3 nucleotide sequence: TGCGCCAGCAGCTTGGCCGTTGAGAGTTCGGCCTACAATGAGCAGTTCTTC. Variable domain in full (rest from reference TRBV5-1 and TRBJ2-1): KAGVTQTPRYLIKTRGQQVTLSCSPISGHRSVSWYQQTPGQGLQFLFEYFSETQRNKGNFPGRFSGRQFSNSRSEMNVSTLELGDSALYLCASSLAVESSAYNEQFFGPGTRLTVL.

This clonotype was recorded at least ten times. The chain uses TRBV27 and TRBJ2-5, with 10 bases that match TRBD2. V was pared by 4 bases and J by 4 bases, with 3 bases of the junction left unmatched. This CDR3 region has 14 residues. Germline CDR1 MNHEY, CDR2 SMNVEV (reference sequence). CDR3 nucleotides: TGTGCCAGCAGTTCGCTAGCGGGAGCAGAGACCCAGTACTTC. Protein: CASSSLAGAETQYF.

The genes are TRBV7-9 and TRBJ2-7; 13 bases are a match to TRBD2. Germline CDR1 is SEHNR and CDR2 is FQNEAQ (reference sequence). Trimming at V came to 3 bases and at J to 7 bases, leaving 6 bases not matched to a gene. The CDR3 has 15 amino acids. The CDR3 nucleotides are TGTGCCAGCAGCTTGGCCGGGACTAGCGGGGATGAGCAGTACTTC. Its translation: CASSLAGTSGDEQYF.

This clonotype was observed a few times. V and J are TRBV27 and TRBJ1-1; no reliable D call. The CDR3 totals 15 residues. Per germline, CDR1 MNHEY and CDR2 SMNVEV (reference sequence). V lost 6 bases to trimming and J lost 1 base, with 15 bases between them. CDR3 loop: CASRFLRRENTEAFF. CDR3 coding DNA: TGTGCCAGCAGATTTCTTAGAAGGGAGAACACTGAAGCTTTCTTT.